What follows are 21 T cell receptor beta chains derived from one specimen sequenced in a study of blood T cell repertoires in COVID-19. Generated by immunoSEQ multiplex PCR, the TCRdb table keeps only in-frame clones and is missing some. The table includes approximately 240,000 clones, approximately 86% detected once. Material: peripheral blood. These receptors all stem from a human donor in a cohort sampled during active COVID-19.

The table lists this clone with a few counts. The chain uses TRBV6-5 and TRBJ1-5; 7 bases map to TRBD1. The ends lost 4 bases at V and 5 bases at J; junction bases unmatched: 8. The CDR3 has 15 amino acids. Germline V CDR1 and CDR2: MNHEY, SVGAGI. CDR3 sequence reads: CASSLDRAPDQPQHF. In DNA form, the CDR3 reads TGTGCCAGCAGTTTAGACAGGGCCCCTGATCAGCCCCAGCATTTT.

As DNA, the CDR3 is TGTGCCAGCAGTACCGGACAGAGCATTGTGCAGTATTTT. It translates to CASSTGQSIVQYF. The chain joins TRBV7-2 to TRBJ2-3; D may be TRBD1 (6 bases). V was cut by 6 bases and J by 11 bases, with 18 bases left in between. Germline V gene data show CDR1 as SGHTA and CDR2 as FQGNSA. This CDR3 region has 13 residues.

The chain carries TRBV10-3 and TRBJ1-4; TRBD1 is a possible D gene (5 bases). The length of the CDR3 is 15 residues. V was clipped by 3 bases and J by 7 bases, with 15 bases between them. Germline loops: CDR1 ENHRY, CDR2 SYGVKD. CDR3: CAISDLRTSREKLFF. Written as DNA, the CDR3 is TGTGCCATCAGTGACCTGAGGACATCTCGTGAAAAACTGTTTTTT.

J is TRBJ1-1 and V is TRBV4-1, with D uncertain. CDR1 MGHRA and CDR2 YSYEKL come from the germline V gene. With 4 bases removed from V and 0 bases from J, the gap between germline ends came to 18 bases. The CDR3 totals 17 residues. The chain's CDR3 is CASSPRAPEGLNTEAFF. CDR3 sequence (DNA): TGCGCCAGCAGCCCCCGCGCCCCGGAGGGATTGAACACTGAAGCTTTCTTT.

This sequence joins TRBV3-1 (or the pseudogene TRBV3-2) and TRBJ2-1; TRBD2 matches 7 bases. The germline V gene encodes CDR1 LGHDT and CDR2 YNNKEL (reference sequence). The CDR3 consists of 17 residues. The junction had 13 bases not matched to a gene; V was cut back by 2 bases and J by 6 bases. The CDR3 bases are TGTGCCAGCAGCCAATCACTAAGCGGGAATCGGGGCAATGAGCAGTTCTTC. Translation: CASSQSLSGNRGNEQFF.

The chain uses TRBV11-1 and TRBJ1-4; the D is unclear. CDR1 SGHAT and CDR2 FQDESV come from the germline V gene (reference sequence). The CDR3 totals 13 residues. V lost 4 bases and J lost 6, with 9 bases in between. CDR3 loop: CASSSRVYEKLFF. CDR3 DNA: TGTGCCAGCAGCTCGCGTGTTTATGAAAAACTGTTTTTT.

The chain employs TRBV28 and TRBJ1-6; 7 bases line up with TRBD1. The CDR3 has 14 amino acids. CDR1 is MDHEN and CDR2 is SYDVKM in the germline V gene. Germline trimming cut 5 bases from V and 8 bases from J; bases unmatched to any gene: 6. Written as DNA, the CDR3 is TGTGCCAGCAGTCAGGACAGGAGGTATTCACCCCTCCACTTT. Translated: CASSQDRRYSPLHF.

V gene TRBV6-6 combines with J gene TRBJ1-1, with TRBD1 matching over 10 bases. The trim removed 6 bases at V and 1 base at J, leaving 5 bases unmatched. The V gene's germline CDR1 is MNHNY and CDR2 SVGAGI (reference sequence). The CDR3 extends over 15 amino acids. This CDR3 reads CASRDRDRGNTEAFF. CDR3 bases: TGTGCCAGCAGAGACCGGGACAGGGGGAACACTGAAGCTTTCTTT.

The chain has TRBV7-9 and TRBJ2-2; TRBD2 is a possible D gene (5 bases). CDR1 SEHNR and CDR2 FQNEAQ come from the germline V gene (reference sequence). Between the trimmed V and J ends, which lost 5 bases and 4 bases, there was a span of 11 bases. The CDR3 is 14 amino acids. CDR3 in DNA: TGTGCCAGCAGCCCACAAGGACTCACCGGGGAGCTGTTTTTT. Its protein is CASSPQGLTGELFF.

The rearrangement uses TRBV11-2 and TRBJ1-2, with 11 bases identical to TRBD1. Germline values: CDR1 SGHAT, CDR2 FQNNGV. Trimming removed 7 bases from V and 4 bases from J; junction bases left unmatched: 8. The CDR3 loop spans 15 amino acids. CDR3: CASTLFGTGGYGYTF. CDR3 bases: TGTGCCAGCACTCTATTCGGGACAGGGGGCTATGGCTACACCTTC.

The V and J genes are TRBV7-9 and TRBJ1-6; 8 positions agree with TRBD1. This CDR3 comprises 14 residues. Germline V gene sequence: CDR1 SEHNR, CDR2 FQNEAQ (reference sequence). Trimming took 3 bases from V and 13 from J; bases not matched to a gene: 8. CDR3 region: CASSFRDRSTPLHF. CDR3 coding DNA: TGTGCCAGCAGCTTCCGGGACAGGTCGACCCCCCTCCACTTT. The entire variable domain, with the rest obtained from reference TRBV7-9 and TRBJ1-6, is as follows: DTGVSQNPRHKITKRGQNVTFRCDPISEHNRLYWYRQTLGQGPEFLTYFQNEAQLEKSRLLSDRFSAERPKGSFSTLEIQRTEQGDSAMYLCASSFRDRSTPLHFGNGTRLTVT.

The chain couples TRBV6-5 to TRBJ2-7; D is unclear. Germline-derived CDR1 and CDR2 are MNHEY and SVGAGI. Trimming pared 6 bases from V and 3 bases from J, leaving 12 bases between. The CDR3 is 13 residues long. This CDR3 is CASSLDWIYEQYF. The CDR3, as DNA: TGTGCCAGCAGCCTTGACTGGATCTACGAGCAGTACTTC.

This clone was recorded a few times. This sequence joins TRBV2 and TRBJ2-1; 8 bases are a match to TRBD1. V lost 4 bases, J lost 10 bases, and 6 bases stayed unmatched. This CDR3 is built from 13 residues. Germline loops: CDR1 SNHLY, CDR2 FYNNEI. DNA of the CDR3: TGTGCCAGCAGTGGGGACAGGAGAAAAGAGCAGTTCTTC. Amino acids: CASSGDRRKEQFF.

This clone appeared a few times. This chain joins TRBV6-5 and TRBJ2-7; TRBD2 might be the D (7 bases). Germline loops: CDR1 MNHEY, CDR2 SVGAGI. Trimming stripped 6 bases from V and 2 bases from J, with 17 bases between. The CDR3 totals 15 residues. DNA for the CDR3: TGTGCCAGCAGGCCCCATGGGGGGGCGGCCTACGAGCAGTACTTC. It yields the protein CASRPHGGAAYEQYF.

V usage is TRBV19 and J usage is TRBJ1-6, with TRBD1 as a possible D gene (5 bases). V was pared by 7 bases and J by 9 bases, with 19 bases between. The germline gives CDR1 LNHDA, CDR2 SQIVND (reference sequence). The CDR3 covers 15 residues. The CDR3 DNA is TGTGCCAGTACCGGGGGTACTGGAGGGCTTTCACCCCTCCACTTT. Translation gives CASTGGTGGLSPLHF.

This chain connects TRBV7-9 to TRBJ2-1; D not certain. The CDR3 is 15 residues long. Deletions cut 1 base from V and 1 base from J, with 8 bases between. The germline V gene encodes CDR1 SEHNR and CDR2 FQNEAQ (reference sequence). The CDR3 sequence is CASSLELMSYNEQFF. CDR3 nucleotide sequence: TGTGCCAGCAGCTTAGAGCTAATGTCCTACAATGAGCAGTTCTTC.

The J gene is TRBJ2-5, the V gene TRBV14; 7 bases line up with TRBD1. The CDR3 consists of 16 residues. V lost 4 bases and J lost 2; bases outside the gene matches: 10. Germline V CDR1 and CDR2: SGHDN, FVKESK. CDR3 coding DNA: TGTGCCAGCAGCCGCCTAACCCGGGGACAGCAAGAGACCCAGTACTTC. This translates into CASSRLTRGQQETQYF.

The CDR3 nucleotides read TGCGCCAGCAGCTCGGACGGGCGTTCGGGGGAGCAGTACTTC. Encoded protein: CASSSDGRSGEQYF. The chain uses TRBV5-1 and TRBJ2-7; TRBD2 might be the D (5 bases). Germline values: CDR1 SGHRS, CDR2 YFSETQ. The CDR3 loop spans 14 amino acids. V was cut by 3 bases and J by 7 bases, with 17 bases left in between.

This clone has a single count. The chain carries TRBV3-1 (or the pseudogene TRBV3-2) and TRBJ1-2, with D perhaps TRBD1 (6 bases). The germline gives CDR1 LGHDT, CDR2 YNNKEL (reference sequence). V lost 0 bases and J 0 bases, leaving 8 bases between the germline ends. The CDR3 is 15 amino acids. The CDR3 bases are TGTGCCAGCAGCCAAGAGAGGGGGACTAACTATGGCTACACCTTC. Translated, it gives CASSQERGTNYGYTF.

V and J are TRBV7-2 and TRBJ2-7, with a tentative D call TRBD2 (6 bases). V was shortened by 4 bases and J by 3 bases, with 16 bases between the two germline ends. This CDR3 is built from 15 residues. Germline CDR1 is SGHTA and CDR2 is FQGNSA. This CDR3 is CASSSPGTGRYEQYF. DNA of the CDR3: TGTGCCAGCAGCTCCCCCGGGACTGGGCGCTACGAGCAGTACTTC.

The rearrangement links TRBV3-1 (or the pseudogene TRBV3-2) to TRBJ2-5, with a weak D call TRBD1 (5 bases). Germline CDR1 reads LGHDT; CDR2 reads YNNKEL (reference sequence). V was cut by 1 base and J by 1 base, with 10 bases left in between. The CDR3 is 15 amino acids. This CDR3 is CASSQVQDGQETQYF. DNA for the CDR3: TGTGCCAGCAGCCAAGTACAGGACGGCCAAGAGACCCAGTACTTC.